This section outlines one TCR beta chain sequence together with its context. Its antigen remains unknown. The data are from a study of cytomegalovirus exposure and HLA in healthy donors. Findings of the study overall: Later analysis placed DRB1 highest and HLA-C lowest in TCR association rates, which differed by HLA locus. Researchers counted around 160 TCR beta chains as cytomegalovirus-associated. Analyses of presence/absence relied on an assumption of roughly uniform sequencing depth across donors.

V was pared by 4 bases and J by 5 bases, with 14 bases of the junction left unmatched. This CDR3 region has 16 residues. Per germline, CDR1 SGDLS and CDR2 YYNGEE. It was with 60 Vbeta and 13 Jbeta primers that the PCR ran. Only in-frame clones appear in the TCRdb table, and some are missing; sequencing was by immunoSEQ multiplex PCR. In the table there are more than 150,000 clones, roughly 87% of which are singletons. The chain carries TRBV9 and TRBJ2-5, with 7 bases lining up with TRBD2. The sequenced material came from PBMCs. The origin of this receptor is a girl under three years old in good health and CMV-seronegative. For the CDR3, the DNA is TGTGCCAGCAGCTTAGATCTGGGAGGGAGAGGGGAGACCCAGTACTTC. This gives the protein CASSLDLGGRGETQYF. Based on the CDR3 plus reference TRBV9 and TRBJ2-5, the full variable domain is DSGVTQTPKHLITATGQRVTLRCSPRSGDLSVYWYQQSLDQGLQFLIQYYNGEERAKGNILERFSAQQFPDLHSELNLSSLELGDSALYFCASSLDLGGRGETQYFGPGTRLLVL.